This T cell receptor beta chain was recovered during a study of blood T cell repertoires in COVID-19. Turning to the study itself: Samples representing acute and convalescent COVID-19 were sourced from the United States, Italy and Spain.

Looked up from germline, CDR1 is MNHNS and CDR2 is SASEGT. The junction had 10 bases not matched to a gene; V was cut back by 4 bases and J by 4 bases. The length of the CDR3 is 16 residues. The repertoire was sequenced with immunoSEQ multiplex PCR; TCRdb's copy has only in-frame clones and lacks some. The sample carries approximately 250,000 clones, around 86% recorded once. The chain employs TRBV6-1 and TRBJ2-1; 7 positions agree with TRBD1. Sequencing was done on a sample of peripheral blood. The origin of this receptor is a man aged 35 to 55 with active or convalescent COVID-19. The CDR3 sequence: CASSGGPGQIYNEQFF. The DNA of the CDR3 is TGTGCCAGCAGTGGGGGGCCGGGACAGATTTACAATGAGCAGTTCTTC.